These 28 T cell receptor beta chains came from one sample sequenced in a study of cytomegalovirus exposure and HLA in healthy donors. Some clones are missing from TCRdb's copy, which holds only in-frame ones; the method was immunoSEQ multiplex PCR. The profile covers some 210,000 clones, with around four fifths appearing a single time and around 5.4% taken by the ten largest. Source material: PBMCs. These receptors originate from a woman aged 18 to 35 in good health and CMV-seronegative.

The gene calls are TRBV19 and TRBJ1-5; D unclear. The CDR3 spans 14 residues. V was pared by 1 base and J by 7 bases, with 11 bases between. CDR1 is LNHDA, CDR2 SQIVND, per germline (reference sequence). The CDR3, as DNA: TGTGCCAGTAGTATAGCGAATAAGGACCAGCCCCAGCATTTT. As protein: CASSIANKDQPQHF.

The chain joins TRBV15 to TRBJ2-7; D may be TRBD1 (5 bases). Germline V gene data show CDR1 as LNHNV and CDR2 as YYDKDF (reference sequence). V lost 0 bases, J lost 3 bases, and 12 bases lay in between. CDR3 length: 15 residues. In DNA, the CDR3 is TGTGCCACCAGCAGAGATCTCGGCAGGGACTACGAGCAGTACTTC. It specifies CATSRDLGRDYEQYF. Looking up the rest from reference TRBV15 and TRBJ2-7 gives the full variable domain: DAMVIQNPRYQVTQFGKPVTLSCSQTLNHNVMYWYQQKSSQAPKLLFHYYDKDFNNEADTPDNFQSRRPNTSFCFLDIRSPGLGDTAMYLCATSRDLGRDYEQYFGPGTRLTVT.

The chain uses TRBV6-5 and TRBJ2-7, with 8 bases identical to TRBD1. With V trimmed by 7 bases and J by 6 bases, 8 bases remained unmatched. Germline V CDR1 and CDR2: MNHEY, SVGAGI. This CDR3 has 13 residues. CDR3: CASTRQGASEQYF. CDR3 nucleotides: TGTGCCAGCACCCGTCAGGGGGCATCCGAGCAGTACTTC.

In its sample, this clone was seen a few times. This chain joins TRBV5-1 and TRBJ1-2; the D gene is possibly TRBD1 (5 bases). Trimming removed 7 bases at V and 0 bases at J, with 13 bases between. The germline gives CDR1 SGHRS, CDR2 YFSETQ. This CDR3 contains 14 residues. The CDR3 DNA reads TGCGCCAGCGTGGGGGGTACCTCTAACTATGGCTACACCTTC. It translates to CASVGGTSNYGYTF.

The chain carries TRBV2 and TRBJ2-3; D tentatively reads TRBD1 or TRBD2 (5 bases each). The germline CDR1 and CDR2 sequences are SNHLY and FYNNEI. CDR3 size: 13 residues. Trimming removed 5 bases at V and 4 bases at J, with 10 bases between. In DNA, the CDR3 is TGTGCCAGCAGTCACGGGGACCCAGATACGCAGTATTTT. It is translated as CASSHGDPDTQYF.

The rearrangement links TRBV30 to TRBJ2-1; weak D call: TRBD2 (5 bases). V lost 2 bases and J 5 bases, leaving 7 bases between the germline ends. Looked up from germline, CDR1 is GTSNPN and CDR2 is SVGIG (reference sequence). The CDR3 loop spans 12 amino acids. The CDR3 bases are TGTGCCTGGAGTCCCGGGGACAATGAGCAGTTCTTC. The encoded protein is CAWSPGDNEQFF.

This chain connects TRBV12-5 to TRBJ1-5; weak D call: TRBD1 (6 bases). The length of the CDR3 is 13 residues. From germline, CDR1 is LGHNT and CDR2 FRNRAP. V lost 7 bases to trimming and J lost 9 bases, with 16 bases between them. CDR3 bases: TGTGCTAGTGCCATGGACAGTCCGCGGCCCCAGCATTTT. It translates to CASAMDSPRPQHF.

This clone has a count of ten or more. The chain combines TRBV6-1 with TRBJ2-7; 8 bases fit TRBD2. The V segment lost 6 bases and the J segment 9 bases; nucleotides outside the gene matches: 13. The CDR3 loop spans 14 amino acids. Germline CDR1 and CDR2: MNHNS and SASEGT. As DNA, the CDR3 is TGTGCCAGCAGCCTAAGCGGGGGCATCTTCGGGCAGTACTTC. It translates to CASSLSGGIFGQYF.

This clone was seen a single time. The chain recombines TRBV5-4 with TRBJ1-5; D remains unclear. Germline loops: CDR1 SGHNT, CDR2 YYREEE (reference sequence). There are 15 residues in the CDR3. Trimming took 1 base from V and 0 from J, leaving 8 bases between them. CDR3 protein: CASSLWGNSNQPQHF. The CDR3 nucleotides are TGTGCCAGCAGCTTGTGGGGAAATAGCAATCAGCCCCAGCATTTT.

This clone was seen only a few times. The chain is built from TRBV10-3 and TRBJ2-2, with 7 bases matching TRBD2. Germline CDR1 is ENHRY and CDR2 is SYGVKD. CDR3 size: 14 residues. V lost 5 bases to trimming and J lost 7 bases; unmatched junction nucleotides: 7. The CDR3: CAISTAGLVGELFF. DNA for the CDR3: TGTGCCATCAGTACAGCGGGGTTAGTCGGGGAGCTGTTTTTT.

The chain recombines TRBV28 with TRBJ1-5; 10 bases line up with TRBD1. Looked up from germline, CDR1 is MDHEN and CDR2 is SYDVKM. Trimming cost V 6 bases and J 7 bases; bases outside gene matches: 6. The length of the CDR3 is 14 residues. The CDR3, as DNA: TGTGCCAGCAGCTCCGACAGGGGGCACCAGCCCCAGCATTTT. Residues: CASSSDRGHQPQHF.

V usage is TRBV6-1 and J usage is TRBJ2-7; the D is unclear. The V gene lost 0 bases and the J gene lost 1 base, with 13 bases spanning the gap. This CDR3 comprises 16 residues. Germline V gene sequence: CDR1 MNHNS, CDR2 SASEGT. The CDR3 region is CASSEASTATSYEQYF. Written as DNA, the CDR3 is TGTGCCAGCAGTGAAGCTTCCACCGCAACATCCTACGAGCAGTACTTC.

The rearrangement links TRBV25-1 to TRBJ1-5, with TRBD1 identical over 8 bases. This CDR3 has 14 residues. V was pared by 4 bases and J by 5 bases, with 4 bases of the junction left unmatched. Germline CDR1 is MGHDK and CDR2 is SYGVNS. CDR3 amino acids: CASSGQGRYQPQHF. For the CDR3, the DNA is TGTGCCAGCAGTGGACAGGGGAGGTATCAGCCCCAGCATTTT.

V is TRBV6-6 and J is TRBJ1-2; D call uncertain. Germline lookup yields CDR1 MNHNY and CDR2 SVGAGI (reference sequence). There are 14 residues in the CDR3. With 3 bases removed from V and 4 bases from J, the gap between germline ends came to 12 bases. DNA of the CDR3: TGTGCCAGCAGTTATGGGCAGGCCAGCTATGGCTACACCTTC. Protein sequence: CASSYGQASYGYTF.

CDR3 loop: CASSIVATRSNYGYTF. The CDR3 nucleotides are TGTGCCAGTAGTATTGTAGCGACTCGGTCGAACTATGGCTACACCTTC. V is TRBV19 and J is TRBJ1-2; unclear D gene. The CDR3 length is 16 residues. Per germline, CDR1 LNHDA and CDR2 SQIVND (reference sequence). Trimming took off 3 bases at V and 2 bases at J, with 16 bases between the two ends.

V is TRBV27 and J is TRBJ2-3; the match to TRBD2 covers 7 bases. Germline CDR1 is MNHEY and CDR2 is SMNVEV (reference sequence). The CDR3 contains 15 residues. V trimming: 2 bases; J trimming: 0 bases; junction bases outside the gene matches: 2. Written as DNA, the CDR3 is TGTGCCAGCAGTTTAGCTAGCGGAAGCACAGATACGCAGTATTTT. Amino acid sequence: CASSLASGSTDTQYF.

This rearrangement joins TRBV6-4 to TRBJ1-6; D remains ambiguous. Germline V gene sequence: CDR1 MRHNA, CDR2 SNTAGT. V was clipped by 0 bases and J by 5 bases, with 11 bases between them. This CDR3 comprises 16 residues. The CDR3 bases are TGTGCCAGCAGTGACTCGGCGGGGTCGGATAATTCACCCCTCCACTTT. Translating gives CASSDSAGSDNSPLHF.

The sample holds one count of this clone. The chain links TRBV28 to TRBJ1-5; D is uncertain. From germline, CDR1 is MDHEN and CDR2 SYDVKM. This CDR3 is 13 amino acids long. V lost 6 bases and J 3 bases, leaving 9 bases between the germline ends. CDR3 in amino acids: CASRVRINQPQHF. The CDR3 region has the DNA TGTGCCAGCAGGGTCAGGATCAATCAGCCCCAGCATTTT.

The chain combines TRBV2 with TRBJ1-5, with a weak D call TRBD1 (6 bases). The CDR3 covers 13 residues. V was clipped by 5 bases and J by 11 bases, with 16 bases between them. The V gene's germline CDR1 is SNHLY and CDR2 FYNNEI. Here the CDR3 reads CASSSAGVEAQHF. In DNA form, the CDR3 reads TGTGCCAGCAGTTCGGCAGGGGTCGAGGCCCAGCATTTT.

V is TRBV4-1 and J is TRBJ2-3; 9 bases align to TRBD2. The germline V gene encodes CDR1 MGHRA and CDR2 YSYEKL. J gave up 7 bases and V 0 bases, and 2 bases lay outside the gene matches. The CDR3 is made up of 14 amino acids. CDR3 sequence reads: CASSQEAGGYTQYF. CDR3 nucleotides: TGCGCCAGCAGCCAAGAGGCGGGAGGGTATACGCAGTATTTT.

The V and J genes are TRBV4-1 and TRBJ1-1; perhaps TRBD1 as D (5 bases). Trimming left V 2 bases short and J 5 bases short, with 12 bases between. Germline loops: CDR1 MGHRA, CDR2 YSYEKL. This CDR3 is built from 14 residues. CDR3 loop: CASSQYRWGTEAFF. The DNA for the CDR3 is TGCGCCAGCAGCCAATACAGGTGGGGGACTGAAGCTTTCTTT.

The chain employs TRBV28 and TRBJ2-5; 11 bases match TRBD1. The CDR3 runs to 15 residues. J was trimmed by 3 bases and V by 3 bases; bases with no gene match: 3. CDR1 is MDHEN and CDR2 is SYDVKM in the germline V gene. CDR3 sequence reads: CASSLDRGREETQYF. CDR3 bases: TGTGCCAGCAGTTTGGACAGGGGGCGTGAAGAGACCCAGTACTTC.

The chain links TRBV5-1 to TRBJ1-2; D possibly corresponds to TRBD1 (5 bases). The CDR3 runs 14 residues. V gave up 0 bases and J gave up 6 bases, with 12 bases separating them. CDR1 and CDR2 (germline): SGHRS, YFSETQ. CDR3 nucleotides: TGCGCCAGCAGCTTGGATGGGGCCGGAGATGGCTACACCTTC. Translation gives CASSLDGAGDGYTF.

The rearrangement joins TRBV5-4 to TRBJ1-4; a possible D gene is TRBD1 (5 bases). V was pared by 0 bases and J by 13 bases, with 13 bases between. Germline-derived CDR1 and CDR2 are SGHNT and YYREEE (reference sequence). This CDR3 spans 13 amino acids. CDR3 residues: CASSLGGSPILFF. As DNA, the CDR3 is TGTGCCAGCAGCTTGGGGGGCAGCCCAATACTGTTTTTT.

V and J are TRBV5-1 and TRBJ1-1; D gene uncertain. The CDR3 extends over 15 amino acids. V was pared by 1 base and J by 0 bases, with 10 bases between. Germline-derived CDR1 and CDR2 are SGHRS and YFSETQ. The CDR3 loop is CASSLNPRLNTEAFF. The CDR3, as DNA: TGCGCCAGCAGCTTGAACCCCAGGTTGAACACTGAAGCTTTCTTT.

The J gene is TRBJ2-5, the V gene TRBV6-1; TRBD1 might be the D (5 bases). Trimming took off 1 base at V and 9 bases at J, with 15 bases between the two ends. Germline-derived CDR1 and CDR2 are MNHNS and SASEGT. CDR3 length: 14 amino acids. The CDR3 reads CASSEDWGSVAQYF. The CDR3 region has the DNA TGTGCCAGCAGTGAAGATTGGGGCAGCGTGGCCCAGTACTTC.

This chain connects TRBV2 to TRBJ2-3, with TRBD1 matching 10 bases. The CDR3 spans 12 residues. V lost 8 bases and J lost 5; bases outside the gene matches: 1. Germline loops: CDR1 SNHLY, CDR2 FYNNEI. The CDR3 DNA follows: TGTGCCAGCCGGGACAGGGGAGATACGCAGTATTTT. This gives the protein CASRDRGDTQYF. Full variable domain (rest looked up from reference TRBV2 and TRBJ2-3): EPEVTQTPSHQVTQMGQEVILRCVPISNHLYFYWYRQILGQKVEFLVSFYNNEISEKSEIFDDQFSVERPDGSNFTLKIRSTKLEDSAMYFCASRDRGDTQYFGPGTRLTVL.

The V gene is TRBV2, the J gene TRBJ2-1; 11 bases map to TRBD2. The CDR3 sequence is 16 residues long. The germline V gene has CDR1 SNHLY and CDR2 FYNNEI. V shed 3 bases, J shed 7 bases, and the junction held 8 bases outside the gene matches. The CDR3 DNA follows: TGTGCCAGCAGTGAGTTCCTAGCGGGGGGCGGGAATGAGCAGTTCTTC. Translation: CASSEFLAGGGNEQFF.